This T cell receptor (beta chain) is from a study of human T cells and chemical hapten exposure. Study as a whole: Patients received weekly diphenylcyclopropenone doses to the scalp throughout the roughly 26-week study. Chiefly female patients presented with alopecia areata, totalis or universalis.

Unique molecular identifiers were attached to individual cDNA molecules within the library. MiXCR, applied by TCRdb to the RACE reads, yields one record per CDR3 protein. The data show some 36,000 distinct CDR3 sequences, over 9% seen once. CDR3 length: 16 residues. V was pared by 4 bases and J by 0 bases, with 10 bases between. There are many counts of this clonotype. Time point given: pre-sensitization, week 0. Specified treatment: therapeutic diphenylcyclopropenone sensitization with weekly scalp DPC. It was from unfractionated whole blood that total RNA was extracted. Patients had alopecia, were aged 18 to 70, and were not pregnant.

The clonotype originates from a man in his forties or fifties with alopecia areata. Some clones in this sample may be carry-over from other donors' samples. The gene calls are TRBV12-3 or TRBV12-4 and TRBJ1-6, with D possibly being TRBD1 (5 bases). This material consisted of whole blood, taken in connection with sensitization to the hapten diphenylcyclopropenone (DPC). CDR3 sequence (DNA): TGTGCCAGCAGTTCCAGGGCGAGCTCCTATAATTCACCCCTCCACTTT. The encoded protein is CASSSRASSYNSPLHF.